In this sample, the clone carrying this TCR beta chain turned up a few times. Its antigen is not known. In TCRdb, the 5' RACE reads were re-called with MiXCR into one record per CDR3 protein. The sample holds about 340,000 distinct CDR3 sequences, 3% to 4.5% seen once. This record belongs to a study of T cells after yellow fever vaccination. Study-level findings and limits: Subsequent to the booster, the majority of primary-vaccination clones reappeared (about 97% CD4, 88% CD8). On re-exposure, the response was weaker but peaked faster, at day 5 versus 15.

The material sequenced was PBMCs, taken 5 days after the yellow fever booster vaccination. The sequence was obtained from a young man who received the YFV17D yellow fever vaccine.

CDR3 bases: TGTGCCAGCAGCTTAGGGGTCGGCTCTGGGGCCAACGTCCTGACTTTC. This gives the protein CASSLGVGSGANVLTF. The rearrangement uses TRBV7-2 and TRBJ2-6; D is unresolved. Trimming cost V 1 base and J 0 bases, with 7 bases left between them. This CDR3 is 16 amino acids long. From germline, CDR1 is SGHTA and CDR2 FQGNSA. The variable domain in full, with the rest retrieved from reference TRBV7-2 and TRBJ2-6, is GAGVSQSPSNKVTEKGKDVELRCDPISGHTALYWYRQSLGQGLEFLIYFQGNSAPDKSGLPSDRFSAERTGGSVSTLTIQRTQQEDSAVYLCASSLGVGSGANVLTFGAGSRLTVL.